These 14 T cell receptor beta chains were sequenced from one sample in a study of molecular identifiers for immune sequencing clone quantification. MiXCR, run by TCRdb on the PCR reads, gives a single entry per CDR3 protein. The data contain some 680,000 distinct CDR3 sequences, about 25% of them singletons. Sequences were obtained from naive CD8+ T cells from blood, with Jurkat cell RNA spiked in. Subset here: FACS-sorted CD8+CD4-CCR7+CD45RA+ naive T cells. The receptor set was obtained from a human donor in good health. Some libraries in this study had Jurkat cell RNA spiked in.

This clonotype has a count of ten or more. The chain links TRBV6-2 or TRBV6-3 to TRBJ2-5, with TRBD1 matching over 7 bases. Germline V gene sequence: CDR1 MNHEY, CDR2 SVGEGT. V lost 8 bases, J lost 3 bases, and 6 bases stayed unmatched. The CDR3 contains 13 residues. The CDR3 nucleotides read TGTGCCAGCGAGGAACAGGGGAAAGAGACCCAGTACTTC. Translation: CASEEQGKETQYF.

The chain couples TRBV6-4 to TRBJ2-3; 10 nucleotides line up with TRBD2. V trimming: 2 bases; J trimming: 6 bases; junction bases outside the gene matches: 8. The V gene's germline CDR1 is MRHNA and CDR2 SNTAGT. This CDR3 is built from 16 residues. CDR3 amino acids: CASSDPIAGGPDTQYF. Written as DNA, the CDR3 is TGTGCCAGCAGTGACCCCATAGCGGGGGGCCCCGATACGCAGTATTTT.

The chain's CDR3 is CASGQGFYGYTF. In nucleotides, the CDR3 is TGTGCCAGCGGACAGGGATTCTATGGCTACACCTTC. The chain couples TRBV25-1 to TRBJ1-2; 8 nucleotides align to TRBD1. CDR3 length: 12 amino acids. Germline-derived CDR1 and CDR2 are MGHDK and SYGVNS. V gave up 8 bases and J gave up 4 bases; unmatched junction bases: 3.

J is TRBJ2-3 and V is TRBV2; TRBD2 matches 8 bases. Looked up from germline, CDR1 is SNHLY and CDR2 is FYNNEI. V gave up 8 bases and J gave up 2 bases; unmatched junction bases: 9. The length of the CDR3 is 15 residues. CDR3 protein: CASLRGRGDTDTQYF. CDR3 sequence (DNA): TGTGCCAGCCTACGGGGGCGGGGGGACACAGATACGCAGTATTTT.

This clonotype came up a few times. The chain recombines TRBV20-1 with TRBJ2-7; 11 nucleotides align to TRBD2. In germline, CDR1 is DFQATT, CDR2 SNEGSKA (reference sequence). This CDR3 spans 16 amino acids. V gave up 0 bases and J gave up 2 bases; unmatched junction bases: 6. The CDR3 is CSARDQTSGGTYEQYF. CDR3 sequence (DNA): TGCAGTGCTAGAGACCAAACTAGCGGGGGAACCTACGAGCAGTACTTC.

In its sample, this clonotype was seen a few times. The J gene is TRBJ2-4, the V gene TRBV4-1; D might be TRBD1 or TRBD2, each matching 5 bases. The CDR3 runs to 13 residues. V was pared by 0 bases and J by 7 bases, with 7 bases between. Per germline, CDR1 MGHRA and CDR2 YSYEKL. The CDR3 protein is CASSQDWDNIQYF. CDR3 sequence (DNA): TGCGCCAGCAGCCAAGATTGGGACAACATTCAGTACTTC.

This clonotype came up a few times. The CDR3 is CASSQGWLAGVGEQFF. The DNA of the CDR3 is TGCGCCAGCAGCCAAGGGTGGCTAGCGGGAGTTGGTGAGCAGTTCTTC. V is TRBV4-3 and J is TRBJ2-1; 10 bases line up with TRBD2. J lost 9 bases, V lost 1 base, and 9 bases had no gene match. The CDR3 is made up of 16 amino acids. Germline V CDR1 and CDR2: LGHNA, YSLEER.

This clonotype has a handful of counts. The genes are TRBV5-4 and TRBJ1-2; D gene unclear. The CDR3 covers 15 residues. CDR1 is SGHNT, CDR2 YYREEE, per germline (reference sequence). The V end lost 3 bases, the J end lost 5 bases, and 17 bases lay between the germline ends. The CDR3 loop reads CASSSTWTAQYGYTF. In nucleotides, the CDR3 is TGTGCCAGCAGCTCCACCTGGACGGCTCAGTATGGCTACACCTTC.

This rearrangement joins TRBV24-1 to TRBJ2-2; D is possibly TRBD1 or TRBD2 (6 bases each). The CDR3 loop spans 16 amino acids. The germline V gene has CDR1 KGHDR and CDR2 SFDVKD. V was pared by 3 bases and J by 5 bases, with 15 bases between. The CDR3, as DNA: TGTGCCACCAGTGATGAGGGGGGAGGCCCGACCGGGGAGCTGTTTTTT. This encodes CATSDEGGGPTGELFF.

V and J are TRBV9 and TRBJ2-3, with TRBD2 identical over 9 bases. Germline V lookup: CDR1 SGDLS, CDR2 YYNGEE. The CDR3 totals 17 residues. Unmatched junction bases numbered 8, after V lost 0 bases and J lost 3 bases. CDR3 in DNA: TGTGCCAGCAGCGTAGGGGGTAGCGGGAGTGCGACAGATACGCAGTATTTT. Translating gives CASSVGGSGSATDTQYF.

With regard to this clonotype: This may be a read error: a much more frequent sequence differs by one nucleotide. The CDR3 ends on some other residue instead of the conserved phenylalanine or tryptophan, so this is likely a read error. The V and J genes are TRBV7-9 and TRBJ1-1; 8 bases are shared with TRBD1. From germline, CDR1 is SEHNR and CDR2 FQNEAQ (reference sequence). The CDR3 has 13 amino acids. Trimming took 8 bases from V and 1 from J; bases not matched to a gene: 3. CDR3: CASGGQENTEAFC. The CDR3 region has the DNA TGTGCCAGCGGGGGACAGGAGAACACTGAAGCTTTCTGT.

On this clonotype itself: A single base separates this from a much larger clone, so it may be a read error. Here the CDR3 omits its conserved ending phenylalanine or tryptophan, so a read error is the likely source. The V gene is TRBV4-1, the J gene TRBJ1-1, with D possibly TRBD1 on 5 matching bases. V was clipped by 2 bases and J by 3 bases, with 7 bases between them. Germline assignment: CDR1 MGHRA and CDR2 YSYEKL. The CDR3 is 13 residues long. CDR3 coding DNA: TGCGCCAGCAGCCAACAGGGATACACTGAAGCTTTCCTT. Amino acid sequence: CASSQQGYTEAFL.

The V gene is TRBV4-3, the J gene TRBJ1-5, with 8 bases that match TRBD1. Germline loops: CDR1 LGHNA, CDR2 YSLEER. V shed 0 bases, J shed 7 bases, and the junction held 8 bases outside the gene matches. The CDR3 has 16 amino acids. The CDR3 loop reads CASSQDWTGLRQPQHF. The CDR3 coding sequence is TGCGCCAGCAGCCAAGATTGGACAGGGCTACGGCAGCCCCAGCATTTT.

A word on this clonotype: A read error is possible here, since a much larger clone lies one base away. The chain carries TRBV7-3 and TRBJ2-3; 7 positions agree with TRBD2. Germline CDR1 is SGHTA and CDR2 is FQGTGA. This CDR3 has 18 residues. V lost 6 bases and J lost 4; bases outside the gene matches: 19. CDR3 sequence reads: CASSEGVTEGGFSDTQYF. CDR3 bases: TGTGCCAGCAGTGAAGGCGTGACAGAGGGAGGGTTTTCAGATACGCAGTATTTT.